This T cell receptor (beta chain) was profiled in a study of OX40 agonist ivuxolimab in advanced cancers. Study as a whole: Dose-escalation patients' cancers were hepatocellular carcinoma, melanoma, renal cell or head and neck cancer. Study-level results: Some nonresponders also had low normalized T-cell clonal expansion.

Generated by immunoSEQ multiplex PCR, the TCRdb table keeps only in-frame clones and is missing some. The sample has roughly 79,000 clones, about 90% seen once. In regard to this clone: Antigen unknown.

The input for sequencing was CD4+ or CD8+ T cells sorted from blood, taken in a trial of the OX40 agonist ivuxolimab. The clonotype comes from an adult with an advanced solid tumor such as melanoma, head and neck, liver or kidney cancer.

Written as DNA, the CDR3 is TGCGCCAGCAGCTTGGGACATACGAACACCGGGGAGCTGTTTTTT. Protein product: CASSLGHTNTGELFF. The rearrangement links TRBV5-1 to TRBJ2-2; D unclear. Germline V gene sequence: CDR1 SGHRS, CDR2 YFSETQ. V lost 0 bases, J lost 0 bases, and 6 bases lay in between. The CDR3 has 15 amino acids.